A single sample is the source of the 26 T cell receptor beta chains below, sequenced in a study of T cells after yellow fever vaccination. TCRdb processed the 5' RACE reads anew with MiXCR; each CDR3 protein has one entry. In the table there are about 240,000 distinct CDR3 sequences, 6.9% of which are singletons. The starting material was CD4+ T cells sorted from PBMCs, obtained 15 days after the yellow fever booster vaccination. These receptors came from a man under 40 who received the YFV17D yellow fever vaccine.

This clonotype was counted at least ten times. This chain joins TRBV7-8 and TRBJ2-1; D is undetermined. V was clipped by 0 bases and J by 5 bases, with 14 bases between them. The CDR3 is 16 residues long. Germline CDR1 reads SGHVS; CDR2 reads FQNEAQ. The CDR3 loop reads CASSLAATSPNNEQFF. The CDR3 bases are TGTGCCAGCAGCTTAGCAGCTACGAGCCCGAACAATGAGCAGTTCTTC.

In this sample, this clonotype turned up many times. The chain recombines TRBV7-2 with TRBJ2-3; perhaps TRBD1 as D (6 bases). Trimming shortened V by 4 bases and J by 7 bases, and 15 bases separated the two germline ends. Looked up from germline, CDR1 is SGHTA and CDR2 is FQGNSA. The CDR3 is 14 amino acids. Written as DNA, the CDR3 is TGTGCCAGCAGCTCCGACAGGTTATGGAATACGCAGTATTTT. Translating it yields CASSSDRLWNTQYF.

This chain links TRBV7-2 with TRBJ2-1; 9 bases are shared with TRBD2. CDR1 is SGHTA and CDR2 is FQGNSA in the germline V gene. Unmatched junction bases numbered 9, after V lost 1 base and J lost 8 bases. CDR3 length equals 16 residues. This chain's CDR3 is CASSLGASGILYEQFF. In DNA, the CDR3 is TGTGCCAGCAGCTTAGGGGCTAGCGGGATCCTCTATGAGCAGTTCTTC.

The chain couples TRBV15 to TRBJ2-5, with 13 bases fitting TRBD2. The J segment lost 1 base and the V segment lost 2 bases, leaving 4 bases of the junction unmatched. CDR1 LNHNV and CDR2 YYDKDF come from the germline V gene (reference sequence). The CDR3 has 17 amino acids. CDR3 coding DNA: TGTGCCACCAGCAGACGAGGGACTAGCGGGGCCCAAGAGACCCAGTACTTC. Translating it yields CATSRRGTSGAQETQYF.

This clonotype was detected ten times or more. V usage is TRBV4-3 and J usage is TRBJ2-7; D gene ambiguous. CDR1 LGHNA and CDR2 YSLEER come from the germline V gene. Trimming removed 5 bases from V and 3 bases from J, with 2 bases in between. The CDR3 spans 10 residues. The CDR3 DNA is TGCGCCAGCAGCTACTACGAGCAGTACTTC. This encodes CASSYYEQYF.

This clonotype showed up many times. The gene calls are TRBV29-1 and TRBJ2-7, with 9 bases aligning to TRBD2. Germline CDR1 and CDR2: SQVTM and ANQGSEA. The CDR3 length is 14 residues. J lost 3 bases, V lost 7 bases, and 10 bases had no gene match. CDR3 sequence: CSAHLAGKHYEQYF. The DNA of the CDR3 is TGCAGCGCCCATCTAGCGGGAAAGCACTACGAGCAGTACTTC.

The genes are TRBV10-2 and TRBJ1-4, with TRBD1 identical over 7 bases. The CDR3 runs 16 residues. V shed 4 bases, J shed 3 bases, and the junction held 8 bases outside the gene matches. CDR1 is WSHSY and CDR2 is SAAADI in the germline V gene. The CDR3 region is CASSVEGASANEKLFF. CDR3 bases: TGCGCCAGCAGTGTTGAGGGGGCGAGCGCTAATGAAAAACTGTTTTTT.

In this sample, this clonotype turned up many times. The V and J genes are TRBV7-8 and TRBJ2-7; the D is unclear. The CDR3 extends over 11 amino acids. The V gene's germline CDR1 is SGHVS and CDR2 FQNEAQ. The germline V and J ends were trimmed by 1 base and 5 bases, with 3 bases remaining between them. CDR3 loop: CASSLVNEQYF. The CDR3 nucleotides read TGTGCCAGCAGCTTAGTAAACGAGCAGTACTTC.

This clonotype was seen repeatedly, ten times or more. This chain's CDR3 is CASSYPQRGRGGYEQYF. The CDR3 DNA follows: TGTGCCAGCAGTTACCCCCAGAGAGGCCGTGGGGGCTACGAGCAGTACTTC. The gene calls are TRBV6-2 or TRBV6-3 and TRBJ2-7; the D call may be TRBD1 or TRBD2 (5 bases each). This CDR3 region has 17 residues. Germline loops: CDR1 MNHEY, CDR2 SVGEGT. The V gene lost 2 bases and the J gene lost 3 bases, with 20 bases spanning the gap.

This clonotype was recorded a few times. The V gene is TRBV12-3 or TRBV12-4, the J gene TRBJ2-1, with TRBD2 matching over 10 bases. After removal of 1 base from V and 9 bases from J, the junction contained 15 bases not matched to a gene. The CDR3 is 18 amino acids. The CDR3 sequence: CASSLGPLVSGRAGEQFF. The CDR3 coding sequence is TGTGCCAGCAGTTTAGGGCCGCTCGTCAGCGGGAGGGCCGGTGAGCAGTTCTTC.

The J gene is TRBJ2-1, the V gene TRBV10-1; D is ambiguous. The V end was cut by 1 base, the J end by 1 base, with 5 bases between. The CDR3 contains 14 residues. Germline lookup yields CDR1 WNHNN and CDR2 SYGVQD (reference sequence). The CDR3 region has the DNA TGCGCCAGCAGTGAGTTGGGGTCCTACAATGAGCAGTTCTTC. It codes for CASSELGSYNEQFF.

There are many counts of this clonotype. The V gene is TRBV7-3, the J gene TRBJ2-7; D is possibly TRBD2 (5 bases). The germline CDR1 and CDR2 sequences are SGHTA and FQGTGA. The CDR3 has 16 residues. The germline V and J ends were trimmed by 0 bases and 4 bases, with 16 bases remaining between them. This CDR3 is CASSLTGPPRRYEQYF. CDR3 bases: TGTGCCAGCAGCTTAACAGGGCCTCCCAGGAGGTACGAGCAGTACTTC. Filled out from reference TRBV7-3 and TRBJ2-7, the complete variable domain reads GAGVSQTPSNKVTEKGKYVELRCDPISGHTALYWYRQSLGQGPEFLIYFQGTGAADDSGLPNDRFFAVRPEGSVSTLKIQRTERGDSAVYLCASSLTGPPRRYEQYFGPGTRLTVT.

This clonotype was seen a few times. One junction end disagrees with the germline gene, perhaps due to a read error. The chain employs TRBV15 and TRBJ2-5; D unclear. The CDR3 is 13 amino acids. Germline-derived CDR1 and CDR2 are LNHNV and YYDKDF (reference sequence). The CDR3: CATSRDGREPQYF. The CDR3 DNA sequence: TGTGCCACCAGCAGAGATGGAAGAGAGCCCCAGTACTTC. The full variable domain, completed using reference TRBV15 and TRBJ2-5, is DAMVIQNPRYQVTQFGKPVTLSCSQTLNHNVMYWYQQKSSQAPKLLFHYYDKDFNNEADTPDNFQSRRPNTSFCFLDIRSPGLGDTAMYLCATSRDGREPQYFGPGTRLLVL.

This clonotype has a handful of counts. This chain uses TRBV20-1 with TRBJ2-5; D assignment may be TRBD1 or TRBD2 (5 bases each). Trimming removed 5 bases from V and 14 bases from J, with 18 bases in between. The germline V gene has CDR1 DFQATT and CDR2 SNEGSKA (reference sequence). The CDR3 is 11 residues long. The CDR3, as DNA: TGCAGTGCTCGTAATTGGGACCTACAATACTTC. Translated: CSARNWDLQYF.

This clonotype was observed a handful of times. The chain carries TRBV7-2 and TRBJ2-5, with D perhaps assigned TRBD1 or TRBD2 (5 bases each). Per germline, CDR1 SGHTA and CDR2 FQGNSA. This CDR3 comprises 15 residues. V was cut by 0 bases and J by 1 base, with 9 bases left in between. CDR3 region: CASSLAWGSQETQYF. CDR3 DNA sequence: TGTGCCAGCAGCTTAGCATGGGGGTCCCAAGAGACCCAGTACTTC.

This clonotype was seen many times. The chain couples TRBV19 to TRBJ2-2, with a weak D call TRBD2 (6 bases). CDR1 is LNHDA and CDR2 is SQIVND in the germline V gene (reference sequence). The ends were cut back, 9 bases at V and 3 bases at J, with 14 bases in the middle. The CDR3 totals 14 residues. The CDR3 protein is CASYRRGYTGELFF. The CDR3 region has the DNA TGTGCCAGCTATAGGCGGGGCTACACCGGGGAGCTGTTTTTT.

This clonotype turned up a few times. V usage is TRBV7-8 and J usage is TRBJ2-1; no definite D call. V was pared by 3 bases and J by 10 bases, with 4 bases between. Per the germline V gene, CDR1 is SGHVS and CDR2 is FQNEAQ. The CDR3 consists of 10 residues. The CDR3 loop is CASSFHEQFF. In DNA, the CDR3 is TGTGCCAGCAGCTTCCACGAGCAGTTCTTC.

The chain employs TRBV20-1 and TRBJ1-6; D remains unclear. CDR3 size: 15 residues. The germline V gene has CDR1 DFQATT and CDR2 SNEGSKA (reference sequence). V lost 6 bases and J 4 bases, leaving 16 bases between the germline ends. The CDR3 DNA reads TGCAGTGCCCACCCCCCCGTTGGATATAATTCACCCCTCCACTTT. Its protein is CSAHPPVGYNSPLHF.

In its sample, this clonotype was seen many times. The chain combines TRBV11-2 with TRBJ2-2; 11 bases align to TRBD2. J lost 4 bases, V lost 4 bases, and 11 bases had no gene match. In germline, CDR1 is SGHAT, CDR2 FQNNGV. The CDR3 runs to 18 residues. DNA for the CDR3: TGTGCCAGCAGCTACTTCCCGGGACTAGCGGTATTCACCGGGGAGCTGTTTTTT. It encodes CASSYFPGLAVFTGELFF. The full variable domain, its missing parts supplied by reference TRBV11-2 and TRBJ2-2, is EAGVAQSPRYKIIEKRQSVAFWCNPISGHATLYWYQQILGQGPKLLIQFQNNGVVDDSQLPKDRFSAERLKGVDSTLKIQPAKLEDSAVYLCASSYFPGLAVFTGELFFGEGSRLTVL.

At least ten counts were recorded for this clonotype. This chain connects TRBV10-3 to TRBJ2-7; 8 bases align to TRBD1. CDR3 length: 13 residues. CDR1 is ENHRY, CDR2 SYGVKD, per germline. J was trimmed by 6 bases and V by 4 bases; bases with no gene match: 5. The CDR3 DNA reads as TGTGCCATCAGTGCGGGACAGGATGGCGAGCAGTACTTC. Translated: CAISAGQDGEQYF.

This clonotype occurred a few times. The J gene is TRBJ2-5, the V gene TRBV20-1, with D perhaps matching TRBD2 (5 bases). The ends were cut back, 5 bases at V and 5 bases at J, with 15 bases in the middle. This CDR3 comprises 13 residues. Germline V gene sequence: CDR1 DFQATT, CDR2 SNEGSKA (reference sequence). CDR3 nucleotides: TGCAGTGCTCGAGGGTGGGCGGCGGAGACCCAGTACTTC. Amino acids: CSARGWAAETQYF.

The V and J genes are TRBV5-1 and TRBJ2-1, with D uncertain. V was clipped by 4 bases and J by 9 bases, with 20 bases between them. CDR3 length equals 15 residues. Germline V gives CDR1 SGHRS, CDR2 YFSETQ. CDR3 residues: CASSPDAARVREQFF. DNA of the CDR3: TGCGCCAGCAGCCCGGATGCGGCTCGCGTTCGTGAGCAGTTCTTC.

In its sample, this clonotype was seen a few times. This sequence joins TRBV11-2 and TRBJ2-1, with TRBD2 matching 13 bases. The CDR3 extends over 19 amino acids. Trimming at V came to 4 bases and at J to 0 bases, leaving 9 bases not matched to a gene. Germline lookup yields CDR1 SGHAT and CDR2 FQNNGV. The CDR3 bases are TGTGCCAGCAGCTGGGTCCCACTAGCGGGAGGGTACTCCTACAATGAGCAGTTCTTC. This codes for CASSWVPLAGGYSYNEQFF.

This clonotype showed up many times. The rearrangement joins TRBV5-4 to TRBJ2-1; D is undetermined. Trimming took 4 bases from V and 4 from J, leaving 9 bases between them. This CDR3 comprises 13 residues. Germline CDR1 SGHNT, CDR2 YYREEE (reference sequence). CDR3 residues: CASSPGQYNEQFF. The CDR3 region has the DNA TGTGCCAGCAGCCCCGGCCAGTACAATGAGCAGTTCTTC.

This clonotype has a count of ten or more. The chain couples TRBV11-2 to TRBJ1-2; tentative D call: TRBD1 (5 bases). Germline CDR1 is SGHAT and CDR2 is FQNNGV. V lost 3 bases, J lost 6 bases, and 11 bases lay in between. The CDR3 is made up of 13 amino acids. CDR3 sequence (DNA): TGTGCCAGCAGCTTCGATGTAGGGGATGGCTACACCTTC. Translated, it gives CASSFDVGDGYTF. The complete variable domain, with remaining parts taken from reference TRBV11-2 and TRBJ1-2, reads EAGVAQSPRYKIIEKRQSVAFWCNPISGHATLYWYQQILGQGPKLLIQFQNNGVVDDSQLPKDRFSAERLKGVDSTLKIQPAKLEDSAVYLCASSFDVGDGYTFGSGTRLTVV.

This clonotype showed up just a few times. The chain uses TRBV5-1 and TRBJ1-1; a weak D match, TRBD1 (6 bases). The V gene's germline CDR1 is SGHRS and CDR2 YFSETQ. The ends were cut back, 5 bases at V and 0 bases at J, with 17 bases in the middle. This CDR3 region has 16 residues. CDR3 in amino acids: CASSSNRVGMNTEAFF. The CDR3 bases are TGCGCCAGCAGTTCTAACAGGGTTGGCATGAACACTGAAGCTTTCTTT.